This TCR beta chain is from a study of blood T cell repertoires in COVID-19. Whole-study context: The samples span acute and convalescent COVID-19 from the United States, Italy and Spain. Sources were T cells, B-cell-depleted T cells, or PBMCs; the material itself was cDNA or gDNA.

Patients in Seattle were enrolled during active infection, then followed longitudinally. Germline CDR1 and CDR2: SNHLY and FYNNEI. CDR3 size: 14 residues. The ends were cut back, 7 bases at V and 0 bases at J, with 12 bases in the middle. Profiling relied on immunoSEQ multiplex PCR, and the TCRdb table lists in-frame clones only, not all of them. The sample lists around 440,000 clones, 88% occurring once. The chain combines TRBV2 with TRBJ1-1; D is perhaps TRBD1 (5 bases). The source is a woman between 45 and 65 years old with COVID-19, enrolled during active disease. Sequenced material: peripheral blood. CDR3: CASNDRELNTEAFF. CDR3 nucleotides: TGTGCCAGCAACGACAGAGAATTGAACACTGAAGCTTTCTTT. The variable domain in full, completed from reference TRBV2 and TRBJ1-1, reads EPEVTQTPSHQVTQMGQEVILRCVPISNHLYFYWYRQILGQKVEFLVSFYNNEISEKSEIFDDQFSVERPDGSNFTLKIRSTKLEDSAMYFCASNDRELNTEAFFGQGTRLTVV.